This T cell receptor beta chain was identified during a study of cytotoxic CD8 clonotypes in ibrutinib-treated CLL. The planned depth of sequencing spanned 1 in 200,000 to 1 in 1 million T cells. Assay used: immunoSEQ multiplex PCR; TCRdb lists only in-frame clones, some missing. The sample carries about 92,000 clones, more than 70% recorded once. A word on this clone: The target antigen is unknown.

Whole-study results and caveats: At progression, clonality fell back toward baseline after rising at ibrutinib response.

This CDR3 has 14 residues. The V gene lost 0 bases and the J gene lost 5 bases, with 10 bases spanning the gap. CDR1 is SGHTA and CDR2 is FQGNSA in the germline V gene. This TCR came from a human donor with chronic lymphocytic leukemia. The chain links TRBV7-2 to TRBJ2-5; the D gene is possibly TRBD1 (5 bases). The sample here was PBMCs, taken after 24 months of ibrutinib treatment. The CDR3 nucleotides read TGTGCCAGCAGCTTAGCGTCCAGGGCTGAGACCCAGTACTTC. Protein sequence: CASSLASRAETQYF.